This T cell receptor (beta chain) came from a study of shared T cell receptors in the human thymus. The V gene lost 4 bases and the J gene lost 1 base, with 14 bases spanning the gap. Germline values: CDR1 SEHNR, CDR2 FQNEAQ (reference sequence). The length of the CDR3 is 15 residues. Using immunoSEQ multiplex PCR, the repertoire was profiled, and TCRdb retains in-frame clones only, with some absent. The sample lists 720,000 or so clones; approximately 85% were seen once. This same sample was also taken into another study, of human thymus T cells. That study reports: Resections that were taken during corrective heart surgery supplied the thymus tissue.

The receptor comes from a girl under three years old with a congenital heart defect. This rearrangement joins TRBV7-9 to TRBJ2-7; possibly TRBD1 for D (5 bases). Sequencing input: thymocytes. CDR3 residues: CASSYSGLSSYEQYF. Here the CDR3 DNA reads TGTGCCAGCAGCTACTCAGGGTTGTCATCCTACGAGCAGTACTTC.